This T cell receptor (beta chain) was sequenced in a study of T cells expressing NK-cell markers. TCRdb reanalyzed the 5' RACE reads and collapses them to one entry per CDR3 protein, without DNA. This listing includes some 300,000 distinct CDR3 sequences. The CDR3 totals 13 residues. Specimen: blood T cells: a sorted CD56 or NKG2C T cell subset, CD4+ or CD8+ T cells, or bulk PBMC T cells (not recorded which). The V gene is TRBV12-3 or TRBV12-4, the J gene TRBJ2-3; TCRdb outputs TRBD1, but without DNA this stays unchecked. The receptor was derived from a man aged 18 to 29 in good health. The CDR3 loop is CASSFSGSDTQYF.